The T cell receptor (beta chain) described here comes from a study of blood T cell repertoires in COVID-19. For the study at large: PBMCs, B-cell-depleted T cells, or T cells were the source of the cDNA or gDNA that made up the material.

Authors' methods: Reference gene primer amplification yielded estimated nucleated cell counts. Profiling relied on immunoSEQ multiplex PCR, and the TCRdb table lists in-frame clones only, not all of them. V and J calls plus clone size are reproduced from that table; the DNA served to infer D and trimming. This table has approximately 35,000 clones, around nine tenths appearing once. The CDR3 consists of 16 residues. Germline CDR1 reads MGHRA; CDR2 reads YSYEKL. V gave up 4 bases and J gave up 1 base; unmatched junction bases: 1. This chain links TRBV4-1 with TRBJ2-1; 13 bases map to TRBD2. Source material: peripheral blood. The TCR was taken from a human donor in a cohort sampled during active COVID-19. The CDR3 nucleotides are TGCGCCAGCAGCCTGGGACTAGCGGGGTCCTACAATGAGCAGTTCTTC. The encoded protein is CASSLGLAGSYNEQFF.